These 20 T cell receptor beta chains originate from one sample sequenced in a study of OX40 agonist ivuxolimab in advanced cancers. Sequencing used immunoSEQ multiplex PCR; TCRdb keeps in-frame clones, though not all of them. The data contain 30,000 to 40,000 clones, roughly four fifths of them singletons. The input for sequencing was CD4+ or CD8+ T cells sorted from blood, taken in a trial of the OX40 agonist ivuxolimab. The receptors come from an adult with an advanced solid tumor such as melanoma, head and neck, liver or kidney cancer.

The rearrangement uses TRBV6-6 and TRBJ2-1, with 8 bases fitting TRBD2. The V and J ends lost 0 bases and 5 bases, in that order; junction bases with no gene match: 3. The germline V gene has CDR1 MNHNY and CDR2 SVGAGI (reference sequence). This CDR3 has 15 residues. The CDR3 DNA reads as TGTGCCAGCAGTTACTCGGCGGGGGGAGACAATGAGCAGTTCTTC. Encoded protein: CASSYSAGGDNEQFF.

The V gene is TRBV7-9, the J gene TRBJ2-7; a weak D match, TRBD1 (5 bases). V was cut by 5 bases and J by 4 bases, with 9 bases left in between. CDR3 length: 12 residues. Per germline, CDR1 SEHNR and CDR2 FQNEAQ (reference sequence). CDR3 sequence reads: CASSPAGYEQYF. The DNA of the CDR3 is TGTGCCAGCAGCCCGGCAGGGTACGAGCAGTACTTC.

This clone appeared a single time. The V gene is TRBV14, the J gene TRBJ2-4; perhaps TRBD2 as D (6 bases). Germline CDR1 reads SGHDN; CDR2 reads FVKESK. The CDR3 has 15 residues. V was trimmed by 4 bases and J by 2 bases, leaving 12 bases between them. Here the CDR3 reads CASSRGAATKNIQYF. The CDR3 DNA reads TGTGCCAGCAGCCGCGGGGCAGCGACCAAAAACATTCAGTACTTC.

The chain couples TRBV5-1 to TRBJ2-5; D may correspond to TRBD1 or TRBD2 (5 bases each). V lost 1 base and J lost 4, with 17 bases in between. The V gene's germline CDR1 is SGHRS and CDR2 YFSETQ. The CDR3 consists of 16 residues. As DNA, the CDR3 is TGCGCCAGCAGCTTGAAGGGACCCACTTTTGGAGAGACCCAGTACTTC. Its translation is CASSLKGPTFGETQYF.

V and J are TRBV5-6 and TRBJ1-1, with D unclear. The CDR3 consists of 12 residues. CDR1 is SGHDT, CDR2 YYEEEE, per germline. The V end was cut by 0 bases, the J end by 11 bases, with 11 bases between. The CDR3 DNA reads TGTGCCAGCAGCTTGGGAGGAGGGCGGGCTTTCTTT. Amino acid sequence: CASSLGGGRAFF.

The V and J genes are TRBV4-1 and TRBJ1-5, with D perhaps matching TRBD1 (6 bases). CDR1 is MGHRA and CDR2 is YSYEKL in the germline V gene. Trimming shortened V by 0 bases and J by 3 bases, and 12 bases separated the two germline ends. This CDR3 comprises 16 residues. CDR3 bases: TGCGCCAGCAGCCAAGATGCGGACAGAAACAATCAGCCCCAGCATTTT. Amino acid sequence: CASSQDADRNNQPQHF.

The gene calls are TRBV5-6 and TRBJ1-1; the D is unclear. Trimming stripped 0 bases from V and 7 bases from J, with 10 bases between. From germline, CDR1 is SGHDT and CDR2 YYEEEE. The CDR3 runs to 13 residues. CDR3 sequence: CASSLVQKNEAFF. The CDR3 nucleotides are TGTGCCAGCAGCTTGGTACAGAAGAATGAAGCTTTCTTT. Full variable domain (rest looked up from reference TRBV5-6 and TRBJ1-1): DAGVTQSPTHLIKTRGQQVTLRCSPKSGHDTVSWYQQALGQGPQFIFQYYEEEERQRGNFPDRFSGHQFPNYSSELNVNALLLGDSALYLCASSLVQKNEAFFGQGTRLTVV.

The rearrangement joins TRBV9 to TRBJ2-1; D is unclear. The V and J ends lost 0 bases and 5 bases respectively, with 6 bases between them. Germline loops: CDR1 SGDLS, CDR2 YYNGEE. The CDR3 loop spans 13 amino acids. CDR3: CASSVVTDNEQFF. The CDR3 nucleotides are TGTGCCAGCAGCGTAGTAACGGACAATGAGCAGTTCTTC. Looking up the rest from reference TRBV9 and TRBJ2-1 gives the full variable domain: DSGVTQTPKHLITATGQRVTLRCSPRSGDLSVYWYQQSLDQGLQFLIQYYNGEERAKGNILERFSAQQFPDLHSELNLSSLELGDSALYFCASSVVTDNEQFFGPGTRLTVL.

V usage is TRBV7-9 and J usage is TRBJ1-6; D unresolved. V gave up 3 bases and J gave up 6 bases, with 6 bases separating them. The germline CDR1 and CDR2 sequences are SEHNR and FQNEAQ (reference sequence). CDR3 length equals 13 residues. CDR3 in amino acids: CASSFAPNSPLHF. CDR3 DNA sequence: TGTGCCAGCAGCTTTGCGCCTAATTCACCCCTCCACTTT.

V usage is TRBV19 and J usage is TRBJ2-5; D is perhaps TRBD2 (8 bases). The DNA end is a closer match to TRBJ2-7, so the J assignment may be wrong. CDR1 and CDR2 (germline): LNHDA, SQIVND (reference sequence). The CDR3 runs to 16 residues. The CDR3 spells CASSARDSGRSYEQYF. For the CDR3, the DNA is TGTGCCAGTAGTGCAAGGGACAGCGGGAGATCCTACGAGCAGTACTTC.

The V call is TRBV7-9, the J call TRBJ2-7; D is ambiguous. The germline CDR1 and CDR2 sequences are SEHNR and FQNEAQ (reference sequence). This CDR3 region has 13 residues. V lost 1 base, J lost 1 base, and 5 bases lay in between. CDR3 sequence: CASSLGPSYEQYF. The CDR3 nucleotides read TGTGCCAGCAGCTTAGGACCGTCCTACGAGCAGTACTTC.

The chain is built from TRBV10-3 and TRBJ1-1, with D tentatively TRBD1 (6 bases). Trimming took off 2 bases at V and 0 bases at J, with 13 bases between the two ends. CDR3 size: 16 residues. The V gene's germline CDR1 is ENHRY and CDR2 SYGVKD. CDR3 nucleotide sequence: TGTGCCATCAGTGAGGGAAGTCAGGGGATGAACACTGAAGCTTTCTTT. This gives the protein CAISEGSQGMNTEAFF.

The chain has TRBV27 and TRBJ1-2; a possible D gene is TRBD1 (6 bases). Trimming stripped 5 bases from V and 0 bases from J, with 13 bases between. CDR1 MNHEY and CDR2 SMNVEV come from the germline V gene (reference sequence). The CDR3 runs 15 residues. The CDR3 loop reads CASSPRGHANYGYTF. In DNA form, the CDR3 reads TGTGCCAGCAGTCCCCGGGGGCACGCTAACTATGGCTACACCTTC.

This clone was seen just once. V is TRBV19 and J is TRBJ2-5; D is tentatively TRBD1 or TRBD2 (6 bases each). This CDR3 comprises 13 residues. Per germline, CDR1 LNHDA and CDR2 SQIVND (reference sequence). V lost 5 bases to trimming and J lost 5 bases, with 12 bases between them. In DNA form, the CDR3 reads TGTGCCAGTAGTCCCGGGGGCGAGGAGACCCAGTACTTC. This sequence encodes CASSPGGEETQYF.

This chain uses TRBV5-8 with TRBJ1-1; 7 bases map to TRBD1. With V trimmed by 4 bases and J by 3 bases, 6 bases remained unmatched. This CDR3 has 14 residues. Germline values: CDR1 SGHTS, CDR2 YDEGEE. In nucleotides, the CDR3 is TGTGCCAGCAGCCTCAGGGGGATGGACACTGAAGCTTTCTTT. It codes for CASSLRGMDTEAFF.

The CDR3 DNA sequence: TGTGCCAGCAGTTTATCGGGACTAGCGGACAATGAGCAGTTCTTC. This encodes CASSLSGLADNEQFF. The chain carries TRBV27 and TRBJ2-1, with 11 bases aligning to TRBD2. The CDR3 extends over 15 amino acids. After removal of 0 bases from V and 5 bases from J, the junction contained 0 bases not matched to a gene. Germline CDR1 reads MNHEY; CDR2 reads SMNVEV (reference sequence).

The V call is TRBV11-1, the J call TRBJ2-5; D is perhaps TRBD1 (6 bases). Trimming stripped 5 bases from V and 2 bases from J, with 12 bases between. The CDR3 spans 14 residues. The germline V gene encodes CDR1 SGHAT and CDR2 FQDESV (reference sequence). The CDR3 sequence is CASSPRQVQETQYF. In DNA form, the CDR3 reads TGTGCCAGCAGCCCGCGACAGGTTCAAGAGACCCAGTACTTC.

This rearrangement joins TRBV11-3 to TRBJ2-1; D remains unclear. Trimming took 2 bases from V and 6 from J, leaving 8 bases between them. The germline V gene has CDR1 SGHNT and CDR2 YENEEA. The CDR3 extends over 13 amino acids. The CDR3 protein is CASSLSPSNEQFF. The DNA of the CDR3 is TGTGCCAGCAGCTTATCCCCCTCCAATGAGCAGTTCTTC.

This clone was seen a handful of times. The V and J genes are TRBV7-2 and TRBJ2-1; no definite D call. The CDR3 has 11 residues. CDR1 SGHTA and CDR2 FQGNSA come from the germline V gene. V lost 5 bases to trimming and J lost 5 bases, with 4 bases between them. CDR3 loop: CASSANNEQFF. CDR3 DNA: TGTGCCAGCAGCGCGAACAATGAGCAGTTCTTC. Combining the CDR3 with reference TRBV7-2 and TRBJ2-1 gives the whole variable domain GAGVSQSPSNKVTEKGKDVELRCDPISGHTALYWYRQSLGQGLEFLIYFQGNSAPDKSGLPSDRFSAERTGGSVSTLTIQRTQQEDSAVYLCASSANNEQFFGPGTRLTVL.

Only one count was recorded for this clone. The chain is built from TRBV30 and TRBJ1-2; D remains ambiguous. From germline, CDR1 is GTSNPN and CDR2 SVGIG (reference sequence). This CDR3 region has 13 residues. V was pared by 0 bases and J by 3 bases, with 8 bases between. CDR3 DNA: TGTGCCTGGAGTGTACGAGGTTACTATGGCTACACCTTC. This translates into CAWSVRGYYGYTF.